This entry lists 22 T cell receptor beta chains sequenced from one sample in a study of CD8 T cells in Susac syndrome. Reverse transcription of about 0.5 to 1 ug RNA was carried out with random hexamers. TCRdb reprocessed the immunoSEQ multiplex PCR reads via MiXCR and lists one record per CDR3 protein. Of 250,000 to 300,000 distinct CDR3 sequences in the sample, approximately 89% are singletons; the top ten hold around 0.18%. What was sequenced was CD8+ T cells from PBMCs. Every receptor here comes from a human donor with multiple sclerosis.

The V call is TRBV6-6, the J call TRBJ1-5; 7 bases fit TRBD1. CDR3 length equals 13 residues. Germline trimming cut 2 bases from V and 6 bases from J; bases unmatched to any gene: 1. Germline CDR1 and CDR2: MNHNY and SVGAGI (reference sequence). CDR3 in DNA: TGTGCCAGCAGTTACGACAGGGCTCAGCCCCAGCATTTT. Translated: CASSYDRAQPQHF.

This chain connects TRBV6-2 or TRBV6-3 to TRBJ2-7; no firm D call. The CDR3 spans 13 residues. Per the germline V gene, CDR1 is MNHEY and CDR2 is SVGEGT. V lost 3 bases and J 2 bases, leaving 8 bases between the germline ends. The CDR3 loop reads CASSYSRTYEQYF. For the CDR3, the DNA is TGTGCCAGCAGTTATTCGAGAACCTACGAGCAGTACTTC.

A single count supports this clonotype. V and J are TRBV20-1 and TRBJ1-5, with TRBD1 as a possible D gene (5 bases). Trimming took off 5 bases at V and 1 base at J, with 9 bases between the two ends. Germline V gene lookup returns CDR1 DFQATT and CDR2 SNEGSKA (reference sequence). This CDR3 is 13 amino acids long. The chain's CDR3 is CSAGTESNQPQHF. The CDR3 nucleotides are TGCAGTGCTGGGACCGAAAGCAATCAGCCCCAGCATTTT.

This clonotype occurred a few times. The rearrangement uses TRBV27 and TRBJ2-3, with D tentatively TRBD1 (6 bases). The CDR3 consists of 13 residues. CDR1 MNHEY and CDR2 SMNVEV come from the germline V gene (reference sequence). V lost 5 bases to trimming and J lost 0 bases, with 6 bases between them. The CDR3 DNA reads as TGTGCCAGCAGTCAGGGGAGCACAGATACGCAGTATTTT. It specifies CASSQGSTDTQYF.

This clonotype appeared a few times. This chain uses TRBV11-3 with TRBJ1-1; D not resolved. The CDR3 is made up of 13 amino acids. In germline, CDR1 is SGHNT, CDR2 YENEEA. The germline V and J ends were trimmed by 2 bases and 2 bases, with 6 bases remaining between them. The CDR3 region is CASSLTVNTEAFF. In nucleotides, the CDR3 is TGTGCCAGCAGCTTAACAGTAAACACTGAAGCTTTCTTT. The variable domain in full, completed from reference TRBV11-3 and TRBJ1-1, reads EAGVVQSPRYKIIEKKQPVAFWCNPISGHNTLYWYLQNLGQGPELLIRYENEEAVDDSQLPKDRFSAERLKGVDSTLKIQPAELGDSAVYLCASSLTVNTEAFFGQGTRLTVV.

The chain carries TRBV7-9 and TRBJ2-1, with 8 bases fitting TRBD2. The CDR3 extends over 14 amino acids. V lost 3 bases, J lost 8 bases, and 6 bases stayed unmatched. Germline assignment: CDR1 SEHNR and CDR2 FQNEAQ (reference sequence). The CDR3 DNA sequence: TGTGCCAGCAGCTTCCCGACTAGCGTAGATGAGCAGTTCTTC. It yields the protein CASSFPTSVDEQFF.

The V gene is TRBV29-1, the J gene TRBJ2-1; 9 nucleotides line up with TRBD2. V was clipped by 4 bases and J by 8 bases; unmatched bases: 6. The length of the CDR3 is 13 residues. CDR1 SQVTM and CDR2 ANQGSEA come from the germline V gene. The CDR3 sequence is CSVASGRPHEQFF. Written as DNA, the CDR3 is TGCAGCGTTGCCAGCGGGAGGCCCCATGAGCAGTTCTTC.

The chain combines TRBV7-9 with TRBJ1-2, with 9 bases aligning to TRBD1. The germline V gene encodes CDR1 SEHNR and CDR2 FQNEAQ (reference sequence). Trimming at V came to 5 bases and at J to 4 bases, leaving 8 bases not matched to a gene. CDR3 length equals 15 residues. The CDR3 loop reads CASSLQGALGYGYTF. Here the CDR3 DNA reads TGTGCCAGCAGCCTACAGGGGGCTCTGGGCTATGGCTACACCTTC.

The V and J genes are TRBV6-1 and TRBJ2-3; no firm D call. Trimming cost V 1 base and J 5 bases, with 7 bases left between them. The CDR3 loop spans 13 amino acids. The V gene's germline CDR1 is MNHNS and CDR2 SASEGT. The CDR3 is CASSEGPIDTQYF. The DNA for the CDR3 is TGTGCCAGCAGTGAAGGACCTATAGATACGCAGTATTTT.

This chain joins TRBV3-1 and TRBJ2-7, with 9 bases matching TRBD2. Trimming at V came to 1 base and at J to 7 bases, leaving 8 bases not matched to a gene. The germline CDR1 and CDR2 sequences are LGHDT and YNNKEL (reference sequence). This CDR3 comprises 15 residues. The CDR3 sequence is CASSQARRGGWEQYF. In nucleotides, the CDR3 is TGTGCCAGCAGCCAAGCCAGGCGGGGGGGTTGGGAGCAGTACTTC.

This clonotype was recorded only once. The chain recombines TRBV18 with TRBJ2-5; D might be TRBD1 (6 bases). This CDR3 is built from 18 residues. The V end lost 3 bases, the J end lost 4 bases, and 24 bases lay between the germline ends. Germline-derived CDR1 and CDR2 are KGHSH and LQKENI. The CDR3 DNA reads as TGTGCCAGCTCACCTCCTTCAGGGGTGGGGCCGAGAGGAGAGACCCAGTACTTC. Its protein is CASSPPSGVGPRGETQYF.

The chain combines TRBV19 with TRBJ2-7, with D possibly being TRBD1 or TRBD2 (5 bases each). Per germline, CDR1 LNHDA and CDR2 SQIVND (reference sequence). This CDR3 comprises 13 residues. The ends were cut back, 5 bases at V and 4 bases at J, with 12 bases in the middle. CDR3 in amino acids: CASSPGWGYEQYF. CDR3 bases: TGTGCCAGTAGTCCGGGATGGGGGTACGAGCAGTACTTC. Based on the CDR3 plus reference TRBV19 and TRBJ2-7, the full variable domain is DGGITQSPKYLFRKEGQNVTLSCEQNLNHDAMYWYRQDPGQGLRLIYYSQIVNDFQKGDIAEGYSVSREKKESFPLTVTSAQKNPTAFYLCASSPGWGYEQYFGPGTRLTVT.

The CDR3 is CSARDLGVSFGYTF. Here the CDR3 DNA reads TGCAGTGCTAGAGATCTAGGGGTCTCCTTCGGCTACACCTTC. The chain uses TRBV20-1 and TRBJ1-2, with D maybe TRBD1 (5 bases). V lost 0 bases and J lost 8, with 16 bases in between. Germline V gene sequence: CDR1 DFQATT, CDR2 SNEGSKA (reference sequence). The CDR3 has 14 residues.

The chain uses TRBV7-4 and TRBJ2-5; 14 bases agree with TRBD2. There are 16 residues in the CDR3. Germline values: CDR1 SGHVT, CDR2 SQSDAQ. The V gene end was trimmed by 6 bases and the J gene end by 4 bases; junction bases not matched to a gene: 7. The CDR3 sequence is CASRPSGTSGRETQYF. The CDR3 bases are TGTGCCAGCAGACCTTCTGGGACTAGCGGGAGAGAGACCCAGTACTTC.

The chain links TRBV6-4 to TRBJ2-1; 9 bases agree with TRBD2. The CDR3 runs to 16 residues. CDR1 MRHNA and CDR2 SNTAGT come from the germline V gene. V lost 2 bases to trimming and J lost 5 bases; unmatched junction nucleotides: 7. The CDR3, as DNA: TGTGCCAGCAGTGACCGAGCGACTAGCGGCCACAATGAGCAGTTCTTC. It translates to CASSDRATSGHNEQFF.

This clonotype was found once. This rearrangement joins TRBV20-1 to TRBJ2-7, with D possibly TRBD1 on 5 matching bases. The CDR3 is made up of 16 amino acids. V lost 2 bases and J 2 bases, leaving 19 bases between the germline ends. Germline assignment: CDR1 DFQATT and CDR2 SNEGSKA (reference sequence). The CDR3 loop reads CSARSRLSGSPYEQYF. In nucleotides, the CDR3 is TGCAGTGCTAGATCCAGGTTGTCAGGGTCCCCCTACGAGCAGTACTTC.

Only one count was recorded for this clonotype. The chain carries TRBV7-9 and TRBJ2-5; D is unresolved. The CDR3 contains 16 residues. Germline lookup yields CDR1 SEHNR and CDR2 FQNEAQ (reference sequence). Trimming took off 0 bases at V and 2 bases at J, with 13 bases between the two ends. The CDR3 DNA is TGTGCCAGCAGCTTAGCCCTACGACATTTACAAGAGACCCAGTACTTC. Translating it yields CASSLALRHLQETQYF.

The CDR3 coding sequence is TGCGCCAGCAGCCAAGATAGCGGCGGTTCCTACGAGCAGTACTTC. This encodes CASSQDSGGSYEQYF. The chain recombines TRBV4-3 with TRBJ2-7, with TRBD2 as a possible D gene (6 bases). Germline V gene sequence: CDR1 LGHNA, CDR2 YSLEER. This CDR3 comprises 15 residues. Trimming removed 0 bases at V and 1 base at J, with 10 bases between.

The rearrangement uses TRBV12-3 or TRBV12-4 and TRBJ2-7; 11 bases agree with TRBD1. The V gene end was trimmed by 6 bases and the J gene end by 3 bases; junction bases not matched to a gene: 7. CDR3 size: 15 residues. CDR3 bases: TGTGCCAGCAGCCTAGGGGGACAGGGGGACTACGAGCAGTACTTC. Protein product: CASSLGGQGDYEQYF.

This rearrangement joins TRBV7-9 to TRBJ1-2; possibly TRBD1 for D (5 bases). Trimming removed 2 bases from V and 4 bases from J, with 20 bases in between. This CDR3 has 17 amino acids. Germline loops: CDR1 SEHNR, CDR2 FQNEAQ (reference sequence). The DNA for the CDR3 is TGTGCCAGCAGCTTAATAGATCCCCAGACAGACCTCTATGGCTACACCTTC. This translates into CASSLIDPQTDLYGYTF.

The gene calls are TRBV19 and TRBJ2-1; TRBD2 might be the D (7 bases). Between the trimmed V and J ends, which lost 6 bases and 0 bases, there was a span of 9 bases. The germline V gene has CDR1 LNHDA and CDR2 SQIVND (reference sequence). The CDR3 has 14 residues. As DNA, the CDR3 is TGTGCCAGTAGCGGGGGGCCCTCCTACAATGAGCAGTTCTTC. This codes for CASSGGPSYNEQFF.

The chain uses TRBV7-2 and TRBJ2-7; 13 bases match TRBD2. The length of the CDR3 is 18 residues. The V segment lost 2 bases and the J segment 6 bases; nucleotides outside the gene matches: 13. Germline-derived CDR1 and CDR2 are SGHTA and FQGNSA. CDR3 sequence reads: CASSLSPPGLAGLGEQYF. The CDR3 bases are TGTGCCAGCAGCTTATCCCCCCCGGGACTAGCGGGATTAGGCGAGCAGTACTTC.